Below are 32 T cell receptor beta chains sequenced from a single sample in a study of control samples from healthy donors and cancer patients. Some clones are missing from TCRdb's copy, which holds only in-frame ones; the method was immunoSEQ multiplex PCR. The data hold tens of thousands of clones, with about 87% observed a single time. The sequencing sample was made of blood. The receptors stem from a woman aged 65 to 85 in good health.

The chain employs TRBV7-2 and TRBJ1-1, with TRBD1 matching 8 bases. The V and J ends lost 0 bases and 5 bases, in that order; junction bases with no gene match: 5. Germline V gives CDR1 SGHTA, CDR2 FQGNSA. This CDR3 has 15 residues. The chain's CDR3 is CASSLATGGWTEAFF. The CDR3 DNA reads TGTGCCAGCAGCTTAGCTACAGGGGGGTGGACTGAAGCTTTCTTT. Based on the CDR3 plus reference TRBV7-2 and TRBJ1-1, the full variable domain is GAGVSQSPSNKVTEKGKDVELRCDPISGHTALYWYRQSLGQGLEFLIYFQGNSAPDKSGLPSDRFSAERTGGSVSTLTIQRTQQEDSAVYLCASSLATGGWTEAFFGQGTRLTVV.

This chain uses TRBV27 with TRBJ2-3; the D gene is possibly TRBD2 (6 bases). V lost 2 bases, J lost 11 bases, and 11 bases lay in between. CDR3 length: 12 amino acids. Germline-derived CDR1 and CDR2 are MNHEY and SMNVEV (reference sequence). CDR3 loop: CASSLGQGGQYF. Here the CDR3 DNA reads TGTGCCAGCAGTTTAGGGCAGGGAGGGCAGTATTTT.

The rearrangement joins TRBV19 to TRBJ1-2; 8 bases align to TRBD1. CDR3 length: 15 amino acids. With 7 bases clipped from V and 4 bases from J, the junction kept 11 bases outside the gene matches. CDR1 and CDR2 from the germline V gene are LNHDA and SQIVND (reference sequence). This CDR3 is CASTITGGDGYGYTF. As DNA, the CDR3 is TGTGCCAGTACCATCACAGGGGGGGACGGCTATGGCTACACCTTC.

The chain uses TRBV18 and TRBJ2-7; 9 bases fit TRBD2. CDR1 is KGHSH, CDR2 LQKENI, per germline. The junction had 13 bases not matched to a gene; V was cut back by 8 bases and J by 5 bases. The CDR3 has 15 amino acids. DNA for the CDR3: TGTGCCAGCACCCCCCGGGTAGCGGGAGCCGACGAGCAGTACTTC. Translated: CASTPRVAGADEQYF. The whole variable domain, remainder taken from reference TRBV18 and TRBJ2-7, is NAGVMQNPRHLVRRRGQEARLRCSPMKGHSHVYWYRQLPEEGLKFMVYLQKENIIDESGMPKERFSAEFPKEGPSILRIQQVVRGDSAAYFCASTPRVAGADEQYFGPGTRLTVT.

The rearrangement uses TRBV3-1 (or the pseudogene TRBV3-2) and TRBJ1-1, with no clear D. V was pared by 4 bases and J by 1 base, with 1 base between. The CDR3 has 11 amino acids. Germline-derived CDR1 and CDR2 are LGHDT and YNNKEL (reference sequence). The CDR3 loop is CASSRNTEAFF. The CDR3 nucleotides are TGTGCCAGCAGCCGGAACACTGAAGCTTTCTTT.

The gene calls are TRBV9 and TRBJ2-5; D tentatively reads TRBD1 or TRBD2 (5 bases each). Germline-derived CDR1 and CDR2 are SGDLS and YYNGEE. The CDR3 contains 14 residues. V lost 2 bases, J lost 4 bases, and 12 bases lay in between. The CDR3 protein is CASSVGVSLETQYF. CDR3 in DNA: TGTGCCAGCAGCGTGGGGGTGTCTCTAGAGACCCAGTACTTC.

The chain recombines TRBV30 with TRBJ1-1, with D perhaps TRBD1 (5 bases). V lost 5 bases, J lost 6 bases, and 19 bases lay in between. CDR1 is GTSNPN, CDR2 SVGIG, per germline (reference sequence). CDR3 size: 14 residues. This CDR3 reads CAWDRLQGRSEAFF. In DNA form, the CDR3 reads TGTGCCTGGGACCGCCTCCAGGGTAGGTCTGAAGCTTTCTTT.

This clone came up once. CDR3 in DNA: TGTGCCAGCAGCTTAGGGGGACTAGGGAACAATGAGCAGTTCTTC. It encodes CASSLGGLGNNEQFF. V is TRBV27 and J is TRBJ2-1; 8 bases are shared with TRBD2. The CDR3 extends over 15 amino acids. The germline V gene encodes CDR1 MNHEY and CDR2 SMNVEV (reference sequence). The junction had 9 bases not matched to a gene; V was cut back by 6 bases and J by 5 bases.

This clone was recorded a few times. The V gene is TRBV27, the J gene TRBJ1-2, with D unresolved. V was trimmed by 8 bases and J by 2 bases, leaving 12 bases between them. Germline lookup yields CDR1 MNHEY and CDR2 SMNVEV (reference sequence). The CDR3 has 13 amino acids. The CDR3 loop reads CASSVRENYGYTF. CDR3 nucleotide sequence: TGTGCCAGCTCGGTTCGGGAGAACTATGGCTACACCTTC.

V gene TRBV7-3 combines with J gene TRBJ2-5; 13 bases align to TRBD2. Trimming at V came to 3 bases and at J to 5 bases, leaving 12 bases not matched to a gene. The CDR3 is 18 residues long. Germline CDR1 and CDR2: SGHTA and FQGTGA. For the CDR3, the DNA is TGTGCCAGCAGCTTTAGGCCCTCGGGACTAGCGGGGAGGGAGACCCAGTACTTC. Translating it yields CASSFRPSGLAGRETQYF.

The chain joins TRBV30 to TRBJ1-1; D gene unclear. V shed 5 bases and J shed 2 bases, with 9 bases lying between them. The CDR3 totals 12 residues. CDR1 and CDR2 (germline): GTSNPN, SVGIG (reference sequence). CDR3 DNA sequence: TGTGCCTGGCACAGAGCAAACACTGAAGCTTTCTTT. Protein sequence: CAWHRANTEAFF.

The CDR3 protein is CASSPDGRSGNTIYF. Written as DNA, the CDR3 is TGTGCCAGCTCACCAGACGGCCGCTCTGGAAACACCATATATTTT. The chain employs TRBV18 and TRBJ1-3; D remains unclear. Trimming removed 2 bases at V and 0 bases at J, with 8 bases between. The CDR3 spans 15 residues. Germline-derived CDR1 and CDR2 are KGHSH and LQKENI.

The chain uses TRBV7-2 and TRBJ1-5; D is unresolved. V dropped 1 base and J dropped 6 bases, with 10 bases sitting between them. Germline loops: CDR1 SGHTA, CDR2 FQGNSA. The CDR3 length is 14 residues. The CDR3 DNA sequence: TGTGCCAGCAGCTTAGAAAGAGGTGGTCAGCCCCAGCATTTT. The encoded protein is CASSLERGGQPQHF.

Here the CDR3 reads CASSSQGNQPQHF. The CDR3, as DNA: TGTGCCAGCAGCTCGCAGGGAAATCAGCCCCAGCATTTT. The chain combines TRBV7-6 with TRBJ1-5; tentative D call: TRBD1 (5 bases). Trimming removed 4 bases at V and 4 bases at J, with 8 bases between. The germline V gene encodes CDR1 SGHVS and CDR2 FNYEAQ. The length of the CDR3 is 13 residues.

The V call is TRBV5-8, the J call TRBJ2-5; TRBD2 aligns across 7 bases. V shed 2 bases, J shed 1 base, and the junction held 8 bases outside the gene matches. Germline CDR1 is SGHTS and CDR2 is YDEGEE. The CDR3 is made up of 16 amino acids. The CDR3 DNA sequence: TGTGCCAGCAGCTTCCCGCCGGGGGGAATCCAAGAGACCCAGTACTTC. This encodes CASSFPPGGIQETQYF.

The chain joins TRBV5-1 to TRBJ2-2; D unclear. The CDR3 loop spans 12 amino acids. CDR1 and CDR2 (germline): SGHRS, YFSETQ. The ends were cut back, 3 bases at V and 5 bases at J, with 5 bases in the middle. Here the CDR3 DNA reads TGCGCCAGCAGCTCCCTTACCGGGGAGCTGTTTTTT. This codes for CASSSLTGELFF.

This sequence joins TRBV7-8 and TRBJ1-1; D not resolved. Germline V gene data show CDR1 as SGHVS and CDR2 as FQNEAQ. This CDR3 comprises 16 residues. With 2 bases removed from V and 4 bases from J, the gap between germline ends came to 17 bases. In nucleotides, the CDR3 is TGTGCCAGCAGCTTAAGACTTACCGGGAGTATCACTGAAGCTTTCTTT. Residues: CASSLRLTGSITEAFF.

The chain is built from TRBV3-1 (or the pseudogene TRBV3-2) and TRBJ2-3; 7 bases are shared with TRBD2. The length of the CDR3 is 19 residues. V lost 0 bases to trimming and J lost 0 bases; unmatched junction nucleotides: 12. CDR1 LGHDT and CDR2 YNNKEL come from the germline V gene (reference sequence). The CDR3 region is CASSQDGGGLASSTDTQYF. In DNA, the CDR3 is TGTGCCAGCAGCCAAGATGGGGGGGGATTGGCATCTAGCACAGATACGCAGTATTTT.

The CDR3 DNA reads TGTGCCAGCAGCTTGGGAGGGACCGGCGTACCAGGGGGAGGGTACACCTTC. This sequence encodes CASSLGGTGVPGGGYTF. The genes are TRBV5-5 and TRBJ1-2; TRBD1 matches 7 bases. Losses at the gene ends were 0 bases for V and 11 bases for J; bases not matched to a gene: 19. Looked up from germline, CDR1 is SGHKS and CDR2 is YYEKEE (reference sequence). The CDR3 covers 17 residues.

The rearrangement joins TRBV10-3 to TRBJ1-3; D gene ambiguous. Trimming left V 11 bases short and J 0 bases short, with 11 bases between. This CDR3 contains 13 residues. Germline V gives CDR1 ENHRY, CDR2 SYGVKD. The CDR3 nucleotides read TGTGCCGCGAGGCAGGACTCTGGAAACACCATATATTTT. Translation gives CAARQDSGNTIYF.

This chain joins TRBV5-1 and TRBJ2-7; 9 nucleotides agree with TRBD1. Germline V gene sequence: CDR1 SGHRS, CDR2 YFSETQ. The CDR3 extends over 15 amino acids. Trimming removed 0 bases from V and 4 bases from J; junction bases left unmatched: 5. Written as DNA, the CDR3 is TGCGCCAGCAGCTTGGACGGGACAGGGTATTACGAGCAGTACTTC. It specifies CASSLDGTGYYEQYF. The full variable domain, rest sourced from reference TRBV5-1 and TRBJ2-7, is KAGVTQTPRYLIKTRGQQVTLSCSPISGHRSVSWYQQTPGQGLQFLFEYFSETQRNKGNFPGRFSGRQFSNSRSEMNVSTLELGDSALYLCASSLDGTGYYEQYFGPGTRLTVT.

V gene TRBV19 combines with J gene TRBJ1-3, with D possibly being TRBD1 (6 bases). Germline assignment: CDR1 LNHDA and CDR2 SQIVND (reference sequence). Trimming stripped 7 bases from V and 7 bases from J, with 14 bases between. The CDR3 loop spans 13 amino acids. CDR3 coding DNA: TGTGCCAGTACTCCCGAGGGGGGTAACACCATATATTTT. This encodes CASTPEGGNTIYF.

V usage is TRBV13 and J usage is TRBJ2-1, with 13 positions matching TRBD2. The germline V gene encodes CDR1 PRHDT and CDR2 FYEKMQ (reference sequence). CDR3 length: 15 residues. The J segment lost 8 bases and the V segment lost 4 bases, leaving 5 bases of the junction unmatched. For the CDR3, the DNA is TGTGCCAGCAGCTCCGGGACTAGCGGGGTTCATGAGCAGTTCTTC. Protein sequence: CASSSGTSGVHEQFF.

This chain links TRBV7-9 with TRBJ1-6; D gene unclear. V lost 3 bases to trimming and J lost 4 bases, with 10 bases between them. The germline V gene has CDR1 SEHNR and CDR2 FQNEAQ (reference sequence). The CDR3 has 15 residues. This chain's CDR3 is CASSLGADYNSPLHF. The CDR3 DNA follows: TGTGCCAGCAGCTTGGGTGCAGATTATAATTCACCCCTCCACTTT. Filled out from reference TRBV7-9 and TRBJ1-6, the complete variable domain reads DTGVSQNPRHKITKRGQNVTFRCDPISEHNRLYWYRQTLGQGPEFLTYFQNEAQLEKSRLLSDRFSAERPKGSFSTLEIQRTEQGDSAMYLCASSLGADYNSPLHFGNGTRLTVT.

V usage is TRBV2 and J usage is TRBJ2-7; D is possibly TRBD1 or TRBD2 (6 bases each). The CDR3 runs 15 residues. Germline V lookup: CDR1 SNHLY, CDR2 FYNNEI. V lost 4 bases to trimming and J lost 2 bases, with 15 bases between them. The CDR3 region is CASSAQLGGTYEQYF. CDR3 sequence (DNA): TGTGCCAGCAGTGCTCAACTAGGGGGGACCTACGAGCAGTACTTC. The complete variable domain, with remaining parts taken from reference TRBV2 and TRBJ2-7, reads EPEVTQTPSHQVTQMGQEVILRCVPISNHLYFYWYRQILGQKVEFLVSFYNNEISEKSEIFDDQFSVERPDGSNFTLKIRSTKLEDSAMYFCASSAQLGGTYEQYFGPGTRLTVT.

This chain links TRBV6-5 with TRBJ1-2; unclear D gene. The germline V and J ends were trimmed by 4 bases and 5 bases, with 11 bases remaining between them. CDR1 is MNHEY and CDR2 is SVGAGI in the germline V gene. CDR3 size: 13 residues. As DNA, the CDR3 is TGTGCCAGCAGTTCCATTAAGACGTATGGCTACACCTTC. Translation gives CASSSIKTYGYTF.

This sequence joins TRBV5-1 and TRBJ1-1, with D possibly TRBD1 on 5 matching bases. Germline loops: CDR1 SGHRS, CDR2 YFSETQ. The CDR3 contains 14 residues. Trimming removed 4 bases at V and 7 bases at J, with 17 bases between. Here the CDR3 reads CASSPNRQWLEAFF. The CDR3 region has the DNA TGCGCCAGCAGCCCTAACAGGCAGTGGCTTGAAGCTTTCTTT.

The rearrangement joins TRBV19 to TRBJ1-2; the match to TRBD1 covers 7 bases. V dropped 9 bases and J dropped 6; count of bases not matched to a gene: 16. CDR1 and CDR2 (germline): LNHDA, SQIVND (reference sequence). The CDR3 totals 15 residues. As DNA, the CDR3 is TGTGCCAGCCGGCAGGGGGACTGGGGCTTTAATGGCTACACCTTC. It specifies CASRQGDWGFNGYTF.

The chain carries TRBV19 and TRBJ2-2; D possibly corresponds to TRBD1 (6 bases). Germline V gene lookup returns CDR1 LNHDA and CDR2 SQIVND (reference sequence). The CDR3 totals 16 residues. Trimming shortened V by 4 bases and J by 1 base, and 13 bases separated the two germline ends. The CDR3 protein is CASSSRGRWNTGELFF. The CDR3 DNA reads as TGTGCCAGTAGTAGCAGGGGCCGGTGGAACACCGGGGAGCTGTTTTTT.

The chain recombines TRBV6-6 with TRBJ1-1, with TRBD1 as a possible D gene (5 bases). This CDR3 is 15 amino acids long. The ends were cut back, 5 bases at V and 3 bases at J, with 16 bases in the middle. Germline CDR1 is MNHNY and CDR2 is SVGAGI (reference sequence). The CDR3 region has the DNA TGTGCCAGCAGTCAACGGGGGGGATTGGACACTGAAGCTTTCTTT. It translates to CASSQRGGLDTEAFF.

The V call is TRBV6-6, the J call TRBJ1-1, with D tentatively TRBD1 (6 bases). The germline gives CDR1 MNHNY, CDR2 SVGAGI (reference sequence). V lost 2 bases, J lost 10 bases, and 14 bases lay in between. The CDR3 length is 13 residues. The CDR3 loop reads CASSYTQGERAFF. The DNA for the CDR3 is TGTGCCAGCAGTTACACACAGGGAGAAAGAGCTTTCTTT.

The chain links TRBV7-9 to TRBJ1-1, with TRBD1 matching 7 bases. Germline CDR1 reads SEHNR; CDR2 reads FQNEAQ (reference sequence). Trimming cost V 3 bases and J 11 bases; bases outside gene matches: 9. This CDR3 has 13 amino acids. The CDR3 DNA is TGTGCCAGCAGCTTCCCCCAGGGGGAAGGGGCTTTCTTT. Encoded protein: CASSFPQGEGAFF.